In this sample, the clone carrying this TCR beta chain turned up a few times. Its matching antigen is unknown. This entry comes from a study of T cells in Graves' hyperthyroidism and ophthalmopathy. There were TCR beta CDR3 regions amplified from RNA transcripts. HTBI primers drove first-round RT-PCR of the TCR CDR3. TCRdb analysed the multiplex PCR reads with MiXCR anew, one entry per CDR3 protein. In the table there are 400,000 to 500,000 distinct CDR3 sequences, approximately 15% of which are singletons. CDR3 length: 14 residues. The V end was cut by 8 bases, the J end by 0 bases, with 13 bases between. The V gene's germline CDR1 is SNHLY and CDR2 FYNNEI. Ophthalmopathy patients showed a Clinical Activity Score of at least 3, NOSPECS grade of at least 4 and duration under 3 months. Study-wide findings and caveats: Stable hyperthyroidism was told apart from ophthalmopathy by a model built on 13 V-J features.

This chain joins TRBV2 and TRBJ1-1, with D possibly TRBD1 on 5 matching bases. The clonotype comes from a young man with Graves' ophthalmopathy. Input material: blood. The CDR3 DNA follows: TGTGCCAGCGCCGGGACCGCGTTGAACACTGAAGCTTTCTTT. Translated, it gives CASAGTALNTEAFF.